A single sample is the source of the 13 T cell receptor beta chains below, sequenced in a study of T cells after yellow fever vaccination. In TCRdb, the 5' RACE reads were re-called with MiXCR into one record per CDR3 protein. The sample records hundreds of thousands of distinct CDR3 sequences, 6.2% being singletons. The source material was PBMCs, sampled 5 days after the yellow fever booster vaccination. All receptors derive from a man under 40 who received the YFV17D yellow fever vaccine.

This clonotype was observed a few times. The CDR3 here is CSASSRSQETQYF. DNA of the CDR3: TGCAGTGCTAGTAGTAGGAGCCAAGAGACCCAGTACTTC. The gene calls are TRBV20-1 and TRBJ2-5; unclear D gene. The CDR3 is 13 residues long. The ends were cut back, 3 bases at V and 1 base at J, with 9 bases in the middle. CDR1 is DFQATT, CDR2 SNEGSKA, per germline (reference sequence).

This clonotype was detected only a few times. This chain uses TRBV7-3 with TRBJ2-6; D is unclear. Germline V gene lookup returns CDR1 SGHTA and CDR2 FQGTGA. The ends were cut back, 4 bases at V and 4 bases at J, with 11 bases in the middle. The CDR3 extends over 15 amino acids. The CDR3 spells CASSSLVLGANVLTF. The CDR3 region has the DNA TGTGCCAGCAGCTCTCTAGTATTGGGGGCCAACGTCCTGACTTTC. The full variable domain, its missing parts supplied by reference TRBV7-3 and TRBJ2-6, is GAGVSQTPSNKVTEKGKYVELRCDPISGHTALYWYRQSLGQGPEFLIYFQGTGAADDSGLPNDRFFAVRPEGSVSTLKIQRTERGDSAVYLCASSSLVLGANVLTFGAGSRLTVL.

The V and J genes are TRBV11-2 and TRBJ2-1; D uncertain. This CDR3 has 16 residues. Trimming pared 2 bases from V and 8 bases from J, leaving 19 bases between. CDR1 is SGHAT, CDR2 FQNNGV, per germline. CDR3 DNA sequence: TGTGCCAGCAGCTTATGGCGGAGAGCCGGAAACGATGAGCAGTTCTTC. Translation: CASSLWRRAGNDEQFF.

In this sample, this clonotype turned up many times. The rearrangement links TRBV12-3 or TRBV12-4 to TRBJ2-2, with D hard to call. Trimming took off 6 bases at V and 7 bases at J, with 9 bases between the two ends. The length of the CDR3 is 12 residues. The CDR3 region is CASRPDGGELFF. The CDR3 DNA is TGTGCCAGCAGACCCGACGGCGGGGAGCTGTTTTTT.

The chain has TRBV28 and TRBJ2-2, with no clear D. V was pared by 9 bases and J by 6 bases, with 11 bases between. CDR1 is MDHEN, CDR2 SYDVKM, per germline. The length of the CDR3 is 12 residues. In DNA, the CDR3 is TGTGCCAGTACTCGAGCCGCCGGGGAGCTGTTTTTT. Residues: CASTRAAGELFF.

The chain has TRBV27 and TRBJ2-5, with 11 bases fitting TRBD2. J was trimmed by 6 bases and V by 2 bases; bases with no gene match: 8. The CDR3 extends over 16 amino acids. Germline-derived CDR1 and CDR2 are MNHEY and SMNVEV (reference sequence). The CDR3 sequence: CASSLIAGGPSKTQYF. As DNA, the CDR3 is TGTGCCAGCAGTTTAATAGCGGGAGGGCCCTCGAAGACCCAGTACTTC.

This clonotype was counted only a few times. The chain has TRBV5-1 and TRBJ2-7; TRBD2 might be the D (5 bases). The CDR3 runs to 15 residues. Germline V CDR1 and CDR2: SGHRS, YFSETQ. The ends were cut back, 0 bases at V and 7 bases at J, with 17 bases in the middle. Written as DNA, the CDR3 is TGCGCCAGCAGCTTGGCCAGCGGAGCCCCTAAGGAGCAGTACTTC. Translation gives CASSLASGAPKEQYF.

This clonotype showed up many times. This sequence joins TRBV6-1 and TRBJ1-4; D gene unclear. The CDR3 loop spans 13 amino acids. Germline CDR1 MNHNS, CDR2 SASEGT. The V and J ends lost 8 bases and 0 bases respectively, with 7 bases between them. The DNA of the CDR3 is TGTGCCAGCTGGGCAGCAACTAATGAAAAACTGTTTTTT. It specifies CASWAATNEKLFF.

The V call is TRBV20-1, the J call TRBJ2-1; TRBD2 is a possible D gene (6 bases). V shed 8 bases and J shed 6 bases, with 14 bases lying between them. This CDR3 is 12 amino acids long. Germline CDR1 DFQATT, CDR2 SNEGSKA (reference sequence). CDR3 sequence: CSTRRESNEQFF. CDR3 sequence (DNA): TGCAGTACGCGCCGGGAGTCCAATGAGCAGTTCTTC.

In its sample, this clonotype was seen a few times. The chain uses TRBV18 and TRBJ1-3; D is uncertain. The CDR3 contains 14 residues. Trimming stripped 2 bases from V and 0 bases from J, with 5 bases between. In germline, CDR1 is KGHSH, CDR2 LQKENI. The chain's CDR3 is CASSPNSSGNTIYF. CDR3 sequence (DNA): TGTGCCAGCTCACCAAACAGCTCTGGAAACACCATATATTTT.

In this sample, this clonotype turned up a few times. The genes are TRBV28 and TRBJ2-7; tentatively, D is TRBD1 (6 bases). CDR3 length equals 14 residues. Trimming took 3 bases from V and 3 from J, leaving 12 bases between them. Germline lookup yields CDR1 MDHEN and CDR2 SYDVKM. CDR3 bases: TGTGCCAGCAGTTTTACAGGGACCTACTACGAGCAGTACTTC. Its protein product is CASSFTGTYYEQYF. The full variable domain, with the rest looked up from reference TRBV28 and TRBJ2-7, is DVKVTQSSRYLVKRTGEKVFLECVQDMDHENMFWYRQDPGLGLRLIYFSYDVKMKEKGDIPEGYSVSREKKERFSLILESASTNQTSMYLCASSFTGTYYEQYFGPGTRLTVT.

This chain's CDR3 is CASSGLAGGRGTDTQYF. CDR3 DNA sequence: TGTGCCAGCAGTGGACTAGCGGGAGGGCGGGGCACAGATACGCAGTATTTT. The V gene is TRBV12-3 or TRBV12-4, the J gene TRBJ2-3; TRBD2 aligns across 15 bases. V was pared by 5 bases and J by 1 base, with 4 bases of the junction left unmatched. CDR3 size: 17 residues.

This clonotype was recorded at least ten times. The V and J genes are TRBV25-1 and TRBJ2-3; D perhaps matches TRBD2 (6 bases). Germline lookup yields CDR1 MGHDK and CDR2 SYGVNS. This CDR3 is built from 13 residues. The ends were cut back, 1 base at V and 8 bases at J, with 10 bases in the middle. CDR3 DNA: TGTGCCAGCAGTGAATTGACGGGAGTTACGCAGTATTTT. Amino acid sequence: CASSELTGVTQYF.